This TCR beta chain was captured by sequencing in a study of cytomegalovirus exposure and HLA in healthy donors. General study points: Further analysis was carried out later, and it showed several of the most significant clusters appearing linked to common viral pathogens. A later analysis linked a missense DCLRE1C variant to TCR beta V- and J-gene trimming. Most TCR beta V segments were productive about 87% or about 30% of the time in an earlier analysis.

The V and J ends lost 5 bases and 2 bases respectively, with 13 bases between them. Germline V CDR1 and CDR2: MNHEY, SMNVEV (reference sequence). The CDR3 spans 15 residues. PCR involved 60 Vbeta and 13 Jbeta primers. Profiled with immunoSEQ multiplex PCR; TCRdb holds only in-frame clones, not every one. The listing records about 130,000 clones. In the case of this clone: Its matching antigen is unknown.

The clonotype originates from a woman in her sixties in good health and CMV-seronegative. The chain joins TRBV27 to TRBJ1-3; D may be TRBD1 (6 bases). The sample was PBMCs. CDR3: CASSPTGSTGNTIYF. Written as DNA, the CDR3 is TGTGCCAGCAGTCCTACAGGGAGTACTGGAAACACCATATATTTT.